This record covers a single TCR beta chain. Its cognate antigen is unknown. Samples came from axillary lymph nodes draining the breast cancer. These data originate in a study of breast tumors, draining lymph nodes, adjacent tissues. Each CDR3 protein gets one entry after TCRdb re-called the multiplex PCR reads with MiXCR. Of roughly 80,000 distinct CDR3 sequences detected, roughly 19% appear once; the ten largest clones hold over 2%. The CDR3 has 15 amino acids. Germline CDR1 reads SGHRS; CDR2 reads YFSETQ. V shed 2 bases and J shed 4 bases, with 15 bases lying between them. General study points: Luminal-like breast cancer showed significantly greater tumor-nontumor repertoire similarity than basal-like breast cancer did. Compared with lymph nodes, tumors were less diverse; compared with nontumor tissue, more.

The chain joins TRBV5-1 to TRBJ1-1; no reliable D call. Input material: axillary lymph node tissue. The TCR comes from a female donor with breast cancer. Some clones in this sample may be carry-over from other donors' samples. In DNA, the CDR3 is TGCGCCAGCAGCTTCTCACTTGAGGGATCCACTGAAGCTTTCTTT. Its protein is CASSFSLEGSTEAFF.